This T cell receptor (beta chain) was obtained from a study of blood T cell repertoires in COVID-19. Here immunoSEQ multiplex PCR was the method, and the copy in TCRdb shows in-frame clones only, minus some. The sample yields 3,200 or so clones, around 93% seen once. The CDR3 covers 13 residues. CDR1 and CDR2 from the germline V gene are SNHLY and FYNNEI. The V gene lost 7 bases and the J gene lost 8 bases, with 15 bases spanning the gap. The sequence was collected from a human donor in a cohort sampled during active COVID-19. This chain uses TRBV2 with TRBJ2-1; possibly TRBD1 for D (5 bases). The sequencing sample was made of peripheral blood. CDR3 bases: TGTGCCAGCATCTATGGACAACGGTATGAGCAGTTCTTC. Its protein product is CASIYGQRYEQFF. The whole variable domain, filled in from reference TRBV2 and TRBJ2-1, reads EPEVTQTPSHQVTQMGQEVILRCVPISNHLYFYWYRQILGQKVEFLVSFYNNEISEKSEIFDDQFSVERPDGSNFTLKIRSTKLEDSAMYFCASIYGQRYEQFFGPGTRLTVL.